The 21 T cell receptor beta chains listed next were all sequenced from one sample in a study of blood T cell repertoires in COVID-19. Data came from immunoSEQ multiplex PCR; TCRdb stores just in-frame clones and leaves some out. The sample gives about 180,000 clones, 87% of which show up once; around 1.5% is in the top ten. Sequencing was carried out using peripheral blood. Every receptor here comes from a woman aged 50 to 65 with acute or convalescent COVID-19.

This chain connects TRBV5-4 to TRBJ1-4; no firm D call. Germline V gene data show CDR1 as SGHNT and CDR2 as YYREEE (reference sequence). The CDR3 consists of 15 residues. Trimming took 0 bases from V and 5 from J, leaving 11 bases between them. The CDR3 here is CASSLAGTENEKLFF. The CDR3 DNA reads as TGTGCCAGCAGCTTGGCCGGTACAGAGAATGAAAAACTGTTTTTT.

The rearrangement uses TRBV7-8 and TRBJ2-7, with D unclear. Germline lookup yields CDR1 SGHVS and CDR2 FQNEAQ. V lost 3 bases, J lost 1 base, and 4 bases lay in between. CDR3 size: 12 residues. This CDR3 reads CASSFRSYEQYF. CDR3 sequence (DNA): TGTGCCAGCAGCTTCCGTTCCTACGAGCAGTACTTC.

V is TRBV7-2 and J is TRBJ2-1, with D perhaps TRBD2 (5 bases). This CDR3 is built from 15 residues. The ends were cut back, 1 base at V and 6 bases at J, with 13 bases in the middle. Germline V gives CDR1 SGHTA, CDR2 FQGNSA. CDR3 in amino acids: CASSLGGVNFNEQFF. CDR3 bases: TGTGCCAGCAGCTTAGGGGGAGTAAACTTCAATGAGCAGTTCTTC. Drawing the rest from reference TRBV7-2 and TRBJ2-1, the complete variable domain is GAGVSQSPSNKVTEKGKDVELRCDPISGHTALYWYRQSLGQGLEFLIYFQGNSAPDKSGLPSDRFSAERTGGSVSTLTIQRTQQEDSAVYLCASSLGGVNFNEQFFGPGTRLTVL.

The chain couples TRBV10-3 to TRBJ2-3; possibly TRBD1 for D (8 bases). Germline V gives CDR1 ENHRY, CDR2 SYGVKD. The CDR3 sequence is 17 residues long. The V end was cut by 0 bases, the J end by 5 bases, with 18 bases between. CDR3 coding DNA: TGTGCCATCAGTGAGTCCGGGACACAGGGGGGGAAAGATACGCAGTATTTT. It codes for CAISESGTQGGKDTQYF.

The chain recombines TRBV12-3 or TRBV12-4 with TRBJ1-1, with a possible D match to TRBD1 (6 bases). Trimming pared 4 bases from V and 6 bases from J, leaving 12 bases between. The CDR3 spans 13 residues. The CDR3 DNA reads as TGTGCCAGCAGTTACTTGGGGGCCCCTGAAGCTTTCTTT. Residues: CASSYLGAPEAFF.

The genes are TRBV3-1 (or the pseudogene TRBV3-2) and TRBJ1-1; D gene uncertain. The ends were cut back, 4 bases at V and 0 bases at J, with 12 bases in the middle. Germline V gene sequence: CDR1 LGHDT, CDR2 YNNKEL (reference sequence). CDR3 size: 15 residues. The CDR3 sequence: CASSRPRELNTEAFF. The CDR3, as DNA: TGTGCCAGCAGCCGGCCACGGGAGCTGAACACTGAAGCTTTCTTT.

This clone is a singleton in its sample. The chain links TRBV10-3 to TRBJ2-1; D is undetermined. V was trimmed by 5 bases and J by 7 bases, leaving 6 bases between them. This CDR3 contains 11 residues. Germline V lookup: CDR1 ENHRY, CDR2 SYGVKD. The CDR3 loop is CAISTENEQFF. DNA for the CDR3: TGTGCCATCAGTACGGAGAATGAGCAGTTCTTC.

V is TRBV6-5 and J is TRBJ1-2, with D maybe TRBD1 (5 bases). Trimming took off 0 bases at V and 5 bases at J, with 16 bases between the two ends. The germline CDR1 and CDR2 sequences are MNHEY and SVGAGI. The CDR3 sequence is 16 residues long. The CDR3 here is CASSYSRDPVPYGYTF. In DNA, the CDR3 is TGTGCCAGCAGTTACTCGCGGGACCCCGTCCCATATGGCTACACCTTC.

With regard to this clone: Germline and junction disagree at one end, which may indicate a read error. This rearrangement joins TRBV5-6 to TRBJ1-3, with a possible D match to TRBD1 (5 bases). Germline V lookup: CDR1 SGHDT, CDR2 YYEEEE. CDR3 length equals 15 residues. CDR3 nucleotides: TGTGCCAGCAGCTCGTTTAGGACAACTGGAACCACCATATATTTT. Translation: CASSSFRTTGTTIYF.

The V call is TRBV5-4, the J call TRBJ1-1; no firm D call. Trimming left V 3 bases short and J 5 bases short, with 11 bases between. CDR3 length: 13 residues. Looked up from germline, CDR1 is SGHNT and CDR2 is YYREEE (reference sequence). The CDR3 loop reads CASSSGVGTEAFF. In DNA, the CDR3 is TGTGCCAGCAGCTCCGGGGTGGGGACTGAAGCTTTCTTT.

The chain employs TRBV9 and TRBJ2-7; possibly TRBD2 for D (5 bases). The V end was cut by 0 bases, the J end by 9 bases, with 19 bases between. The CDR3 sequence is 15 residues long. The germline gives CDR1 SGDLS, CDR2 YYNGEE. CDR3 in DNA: TGTGCCAGCAGCGTAGGAGGGCCCCATAACGGACGGCAGTACTTC. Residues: CASSVGGPHNGRQYF.

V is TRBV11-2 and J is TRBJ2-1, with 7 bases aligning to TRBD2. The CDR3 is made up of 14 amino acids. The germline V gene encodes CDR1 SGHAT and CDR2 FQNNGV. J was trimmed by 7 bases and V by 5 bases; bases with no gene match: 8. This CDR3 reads CASSRRTRKNEQFF. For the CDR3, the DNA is TGTGCCAGCAGCCGTCGGACTAGGAAAAATGAGCAGTTCTTC.

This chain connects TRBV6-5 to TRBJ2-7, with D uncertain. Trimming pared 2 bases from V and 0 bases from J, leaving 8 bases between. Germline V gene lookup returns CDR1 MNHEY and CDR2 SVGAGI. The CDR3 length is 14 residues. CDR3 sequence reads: CASSYIAGSYEQYF. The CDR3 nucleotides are TGTGCCAGCAGTTACATCGCAGGCTCCTACGAGCAGTACTTC.

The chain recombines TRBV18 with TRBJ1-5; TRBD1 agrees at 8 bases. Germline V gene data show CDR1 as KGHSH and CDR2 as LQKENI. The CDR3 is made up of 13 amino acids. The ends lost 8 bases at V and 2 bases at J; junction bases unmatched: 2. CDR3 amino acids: CASATGGNQPQHF. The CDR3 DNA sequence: TGTGCCAGCGCGACAGGGGGCAATCAGCCCCAGCATTTT.

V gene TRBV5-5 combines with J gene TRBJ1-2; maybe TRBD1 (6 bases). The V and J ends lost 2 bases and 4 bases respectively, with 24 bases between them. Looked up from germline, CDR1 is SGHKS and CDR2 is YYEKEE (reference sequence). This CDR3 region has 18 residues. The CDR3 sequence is CASSFLSAGTSLGYGYTF. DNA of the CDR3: TGTGCCAGCAGCTTCCTCTCCGCCGGGACATCTCTCGGCTATGGCTACACCTTC. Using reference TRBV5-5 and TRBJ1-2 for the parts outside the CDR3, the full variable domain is DAGVTQSPTHLIKTRGQQVTLRCSPISGHKSVSWYQQVLGQGPQFIFQYYEKEERGRGNFPDRFSARQFPNYSSELNVNALLLGDSALYLCASSFLSAGTSLGYGYTFGSGTRLTVV.

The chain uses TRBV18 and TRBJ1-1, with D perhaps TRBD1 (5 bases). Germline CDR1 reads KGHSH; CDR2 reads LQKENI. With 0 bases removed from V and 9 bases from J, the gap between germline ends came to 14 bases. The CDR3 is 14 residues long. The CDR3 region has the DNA TGTGCCAGCTCACCACCGTTGGACACCATCCAAGCTTTCTTT. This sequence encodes CASSPPLDTIQAFF. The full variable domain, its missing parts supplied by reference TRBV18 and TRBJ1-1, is NAGVMQNPRHLVRRRGQEARLRCSPMKGHSHVYWYRQLPEEGLKFMVYLQKENIIDESGMPKERFSAEFPKEGPSILRIQQVVRGDSAAYFCASSPPLDTIQAFFGQGTRLTVV.

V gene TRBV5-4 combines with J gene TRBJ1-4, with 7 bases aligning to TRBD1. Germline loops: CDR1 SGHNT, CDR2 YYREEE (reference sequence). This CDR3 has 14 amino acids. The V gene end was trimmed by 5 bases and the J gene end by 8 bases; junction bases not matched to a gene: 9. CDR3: CASRQWTGGEKLFF. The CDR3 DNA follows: TGTGCCAGCAGACAGTGGACAGGAGGGGAAAAACTGTTTTTT. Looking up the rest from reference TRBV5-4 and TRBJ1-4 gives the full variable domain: ETGVTQSPTHLIKTRGQQVTLRCSSQSGHNTVSWYQQALGQGPQFIFQYYREEENGRGNFPPRFSGLQFPNYSSELNVNALELDDSALYLCASRQWTGGEKLFFGSGTQLSVL.

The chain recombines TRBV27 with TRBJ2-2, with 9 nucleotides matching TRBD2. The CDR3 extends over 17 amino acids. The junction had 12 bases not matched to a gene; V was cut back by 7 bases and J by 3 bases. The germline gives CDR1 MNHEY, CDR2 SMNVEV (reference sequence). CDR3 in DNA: TGTGCCAGCACCACCTCGGGCGGGAGGGCCGACACCGGGGAGCTGTTTTTT. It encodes CASTTSGGRADTGELFF.

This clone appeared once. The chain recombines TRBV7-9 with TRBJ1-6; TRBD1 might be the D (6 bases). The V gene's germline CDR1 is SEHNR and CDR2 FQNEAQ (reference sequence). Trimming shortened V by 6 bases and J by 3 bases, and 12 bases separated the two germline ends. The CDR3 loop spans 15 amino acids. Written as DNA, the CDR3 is TGTGCCAGCAGTCTGGGGGCCCACTATAATTCACCCCTCCACTTT. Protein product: CASSLGAHYNSPLHF.

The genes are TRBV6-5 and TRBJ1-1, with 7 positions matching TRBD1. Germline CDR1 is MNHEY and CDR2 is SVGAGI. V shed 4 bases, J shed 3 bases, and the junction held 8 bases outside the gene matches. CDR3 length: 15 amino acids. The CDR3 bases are TGTGCCAGCAGTTCCCTGACAGGGCACGACACTGAAGCTTTCTTT. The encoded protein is CASSSLTGHDTEAFF.

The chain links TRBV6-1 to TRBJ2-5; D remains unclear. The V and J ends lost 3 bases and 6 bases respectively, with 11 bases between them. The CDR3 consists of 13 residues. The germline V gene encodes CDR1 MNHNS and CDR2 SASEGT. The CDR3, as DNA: TGTGCCAGCAGTGAGCCGGGTACGAAGACCCAGTACTTC. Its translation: CASSEPGTKTQYF.